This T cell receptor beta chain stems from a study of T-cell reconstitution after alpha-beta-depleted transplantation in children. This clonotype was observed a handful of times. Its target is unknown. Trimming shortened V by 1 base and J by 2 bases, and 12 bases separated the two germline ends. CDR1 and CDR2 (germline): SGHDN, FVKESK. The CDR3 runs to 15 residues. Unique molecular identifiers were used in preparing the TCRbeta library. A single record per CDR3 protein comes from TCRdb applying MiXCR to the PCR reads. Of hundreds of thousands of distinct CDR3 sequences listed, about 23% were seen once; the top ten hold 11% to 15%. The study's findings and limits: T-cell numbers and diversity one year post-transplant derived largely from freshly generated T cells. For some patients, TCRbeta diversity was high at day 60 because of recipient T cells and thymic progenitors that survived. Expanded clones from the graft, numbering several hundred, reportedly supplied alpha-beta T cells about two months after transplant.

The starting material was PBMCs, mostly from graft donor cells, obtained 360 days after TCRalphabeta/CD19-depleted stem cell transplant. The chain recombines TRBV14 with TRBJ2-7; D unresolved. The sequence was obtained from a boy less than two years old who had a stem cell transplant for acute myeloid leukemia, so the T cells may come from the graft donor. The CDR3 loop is CASSQGPWVTYEQYF. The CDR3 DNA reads TGTGCCAGCAGCCAAGGTCCTTGGGTCACCTACGAGCAGTACTTC.